A single sample gave rise to the 2 T cell receptor beta chains below, sequenced in a study of OX40 agonist ivuxolimab in advanced cancers. Profiled with immunoSEQ multiplex PCR; TCRdb holds only in-frame clones, not every one. In the table there are 75,000 to 90,000 clones, roughly 92% of which are singletons. The source material was CD4+ or CD8+ T cells sorted from blood, sampled in a trial of the OX40 agonist ivuxolimab. Source of these receptors: an adult with an advanced solid tumor such as melanoma, head and neck, liver or kidney cancer.

The V and J genes are TRBV2 and TRBJ2-5, with a tentative D call TRBD1 (5 bases). This CDR3 spans 14 amino acids. The V end lost 6 bases, the J end lost 1 base, and 12 bases lay between the germline ends. Germline CDR1 reads SNHLY; CDR2 reads FYNNEI. CDR3 sequence: CASSRQSGQETQYF. The CDR3 coding sequence is TGTGCCAGCAGCAGACAGTCCGGCCAAGAGACCCAGTACTTC.

The chain carries TRBV6-1 and TRBJ2-2; tentatively, D is TRBD1 (6 bases). The CDR3 spans 15 residues. V lost 7 bases and J lost 2, with 14 bases in between. CDR1 and CDR2 from the germline V gene are MNHNS and SASEGT. The CDR3, as DNA: TGTGCCAGCACCTCAACAGGGCTTAACACCGGGGAGCTGTTTTTT. It encodes CASTSTGLNTGELFF.